A single sample is the source of the 19 T cell receptor beta chains below, sequenced in a study of CD8 T cells in Susac syndrome (dated by TCRdb to the late 2010s). Libraries were built with the immunoSEQ multiplex PCR assay. RNA was extracted with the RNeasy kit and about 0.5 to 1 ug was reverse transcribed using random hexamers. TCRdb redid the processing of the public reads, applying fastp at Q25 and MiXCR, and retained in-frame beta chains. One record per CDR3 amino acid sequence lists the most common genes and DNA. The sample yields around 230,000 distinct CDR3 sequences; about 96% were counted once. Under 0.12% of the sample is in the top ten clones. Sequencing was performed on CD4+ T cells from PBMCs. Receptor source: a human donor with Susac syndrome.

The V and J genes are TRBV2 and TRBJ1-5; D is possibly TRBD1 (6 bases). Trimming cost V 6 bases and J 2 bases, with 14 bases left between them. Germline CDR1 is SNHLY and CDR2 is FYNNEI. CDR3 length: 15 amino acids. CDR3 nucleotide sequence: TGTGCCAGCAGACAGGACAGTTATGGCAATCAGCCCCAGCATTTT. Translation: CASRQDSYGNQPQHF.

The chain is built from TRBV13 and TRBJ2-3, with D tentatively TRBD2 (5 bases). CDR1 is PRHDT and CDR2 is FYEKMQ in the germline V gene (reference sequence). The ends were cut back, 2 bases at V and 2 bases at J, with 11 bases in the middle. The CDR3 is 15 residues long. CDR3 loop: CASSLSPADTDTQYF. DNA for the CDR3: TGTGCCAGCAGCTTAAGCCCAGCGGACACAGATACGCAGTATTTT. Variable domain in full (rest from reference TRBV13 and TRBJ2-3): AAGVIQSPRHLIKEKRETATLKCYPIPRHDTVYWYQQGPGQDPQFLISFYEKMQSDKGSIPDRFSAQQFSDYHSELNMSSLELGDSALYFCASSLSPADTDTQYFGPGTRLTVL.

This clonotype was picked up a small number of times. This chain connects TRBV18 to TRBJ1-5; D is unclear. The V and J ends lost 1 base and 2 bases respectively, with 6 bases between them. This CDR3 contains 14 residues. The germline V gene encodes CDR1 KGHSH and CDR2 LQKENI. The CDR3 coding sequence is TGTGCCAGCTCACCACGAGATGGCAATCAGCCCCAGCATTTT. This translates into CASSPRDGNQPQHF.

The chain carries TRBV10-3 and TRBJ2-3, with TRBD2 matching 7 bases. V was clipped by 11 bases and J by 1 base; unmatched bases: 9. The CDR3 is made up of 14 amino acids. From germline, CDR1 is ENHRY and CDR2 SYGVKD. CDR3 coding DNA: TGTGCCCTATCGGTAGCGGGCGGCACAGATACGCAGTATTTT. It codes for CALSVAGGTDTQYF.

The V and J genes are TRBV21-1 and TRBJ1-1; the D call TRBD1 from the table was never checked on the DNA. TRBV21-1 represents a pseudogene. This CDR3 region has 15 residues. In DNA, the CDR3 is TGTGCCAGCAGCAAACCGCGACAGGGGTGTAATGAAGCTTTCTTT. Protein sequence: CASSKPRQGCNEAFF.

V usage is TRBV5-1 and J usage is TRBJ1-5; D remains unclear. V lost 0 bases and J 5 bases, leaving 18 bases between the germline ends. Germline CDR1 reads SGHRS; CDR2 reads YFSETQ. The CDR3 covers 17 residues. The CDR3 here is CASSLGTGDMGDQPQHF. CDR3 nucleotides: TGCGCCAGCAGCTTGGGGACCGGAGACATGGGTGATCAGCCCCAGCATTTT.

The rearrangement joins TRBV12-3 or TRBV12-4 to TRBJ1-1; D is perhaps TRBD1 (5 bases). The ends were cut back, 9 bases at V and 2 bases at J, with 13 bases in the middle. This CDR3 contains 13 residues. This CDR3 reads CASWGRKNTEAFF. CDR3 sequence (DNA): TGTGCCAGTTGGGGACGGAAAAACACTGAAGCTTTCTTT.

This sequence joins TRBV12-3 or TRBV12-4 and TRBJ1-4; D uncertain. The CDR3 loop spans 11 amino acids. The germline V and J ends were trimmed by 5 bases and 11 bases, with 9 bases remaining between them. CDR3 sequence: CASSTASKLFF. CDR3 nucleotides: TGTGCCAGCAGTACTGCGAGTAAACTGTTTTTT.

This chain uses TRBV24-1 with TRBJ2-5; 8 nucleotides match TRBD1. This CDR3 has 14 amino acids. V was clipped by 4 bases and J by 2 bases; unmatched bases: 2. Looked up from germline, CDR1 is KGHDR and CDR2 is SFDVKD. CDR3 protein: CATSDRGPQETQYF. CDR3 bases: TGTGCCACCAGTGACAGGGGGCCTCAAGAGACCCAGTACTTC.

The chain has TRBV18 and TRBJ2-1; maybe TRBD2 (6 bases). The CDR3 has 14 residues. The germline V and J ends were trimmed by 6 bases and 2 bases, with 11 bases remaining between them. Germline V gives CDR1 KGHSH, CDR2 LQKENI. The CDR3 loop is CASSQTSAYNEQFF. CDR3 nucleotides: TGTGCCAGCTCCCAGACTAGTGCCTACAATGAGCAGTTCTTC. Drawing the rest from reference TRBV18 and TRBJ2-1, the complete variable domain is NAGVMQNPRHLVRRRGQEARLRCSPMKGHSHVYWYRQLPEEGLKFMVYLQKENIIDESGMPKERFSAEFPKEGPSILRIQQVVRGDSAAYFCASSQTSAYNEQFFGPGTRLTVL.

The V call is TRBV28, the J call TRBJ2-7; D not certain. The CDR3 covers 14 residues. With 11 bases removed from V and 1 base from J, the gap between germline ends came to 18 bases. Germline V gene lookup returns CDR1 MDHEN and CDR2 SYDVKM. DNA for the CDR3: TGTGCCGCCCCCCCCGGTTTTGTATCCTACGAGCAGTACTTC. Its protein is CAAPPGFVSYEQYF. The full variable domain, its missing parts supplied by reference TRBV28 and TRBJ2-7, is DVKVTQSSRYLVKRTGEKVFLECVQDMDHENMFWYRQDPGLGLRLIYFSYDVKMKEKGDIPEGYSVSREKKERFSLILESASTNQTSMYLCAAPPGFVSYEQYFGPGTRLTVT.

The chain joins TRBV29-1 to TRBJ2-5; TRBD1 aligns across 9 bases. V lost 4 bases to trimming and J lost 4 bases; unmatched junction nucleotides: 4. Germline CDR1 is SQVTM and CDR2 is ANQGSEA. The length of the CDR3 is 13 residues. This chain's CDR3 is CSVGTGGGETQYF. The CDR3 DNA sequence: TGCAGCGTTGGCACAGGGGGCGGAGAGACCCAGTACTTC.

The chain joins TRBV29-1 to TRBJ2-2, with 14 bases identical to TRBD2. The J segment lost 6 bases and the V segment lost 6 bases, leaving 6 bases of the junction unmatched. In germline, CDR1 is SQVTM, CDR2 ANQGSEA. This CDR3 contains 15 residues. CDR3 in DNA: TGCAGCGTGAGTCCGGGACTAGCGGGGGCCGGGGAGCTGTTTTTT. Translated, it gives CSVSPGLAGAGELFF.

This clonotype has only a few counts. The chain carries TRBV7-2 and TRBJ1-1; 8 nucleotides line up with TRBD1. CDR1 and CDR2 (germline): SGHTA, FQGNSA. After removal of 5 bases from V and 4 bases from J, the junction contained 12 bases not matched to a gene. This CDR3 spans 16 amino acids. DNA for the CDR3: TGTGCCAGCAGCCTTAGGAGGACAGGGTCCGTCACTGAAGCTTTCTTT. Translating gives CASSLRRTGSVTEAFF.

The chain carries TRBV6-5 and TRBJ2-3; no clear D. The CDR3 is made up of 13 amino acids. Trimming cost V 2 bases and J 1 base, with 4 bases left between them. Looked up from germline, CDR1 is MNHEY and CDR2 is SVGAGI. Here the CDR3 reads CASSYQGTDTQYF. DNA of the CDR3: TGTGCCAGCAGTTACCAAGGCACAGATACGCAGTATTTT.

This sequence joins TRBV6-1 and TRBJ2-1; 8 bases fit TRBD1. Germline V gene lookup returns CDR1 MNHNS and CDR2 SASEGT. V dropped 5 bases and J dropped 7; count of bases not matched to a gene: 16. The CDR3 spans 17 residues. The DNA of the CDR3 is TGTGCCAGCAGTCCAATCCAGGGGGCCGGTCAAAGGAATGAGCAGTTCTTC. Amino acids: CASSPIQGAGQRNEQFF.

CDR3: CASSQSDSLQETQYF. The CDR3 coding sequence is TGCGCCAGCAGCCAATCCGACAGCCTGCAAGAGACCCAGTACTTC. The chain links TRBV4-1 to TRBJ2-5; maybe TRBD1 (5 bases). V was trimmed by 2 bases and J by 2 bases, leaving 12 bases between them. Germline CDR1 MGHRA, CDR2 YSYEKL. This CDR3 contains 15 residues.

The chain couples TRBV29-1 to TRBJ2-3; TRBD2 matches at 11 bases. This CDR3 contains 14 residues. The germline V gene encodes CDR1 SQVTM and CDR2 ANQGSEA. V was clipped by 8 bases and J by 6 bases; unmatched bases: 10. The CDR3 DNA follows: TGCAGCCACCAACTAGCGGGAGTTCTGGATACGCAGTATTTT. Amino acid sequence: CSHQLAGVLDTQYF.

This rearrangement joins TRBV29-1 to TRBJ2-1; TRBD2 is a possible D gene (6 bases). Germline values: CDR1 SQVTM, CDR2 ANQGSEA. This CDR3 has 16 residues. Trimming shortened V by 3 bases and J by 3 bases, and 18 bases separated the two germline ends. CDR3: CSVEGRRGRSYNEQFF. CDR3 DNA: TGCAGCGTTGAGGGTAGGCGGGGACGGAGCTACAATGAGCAGTTCTTC.